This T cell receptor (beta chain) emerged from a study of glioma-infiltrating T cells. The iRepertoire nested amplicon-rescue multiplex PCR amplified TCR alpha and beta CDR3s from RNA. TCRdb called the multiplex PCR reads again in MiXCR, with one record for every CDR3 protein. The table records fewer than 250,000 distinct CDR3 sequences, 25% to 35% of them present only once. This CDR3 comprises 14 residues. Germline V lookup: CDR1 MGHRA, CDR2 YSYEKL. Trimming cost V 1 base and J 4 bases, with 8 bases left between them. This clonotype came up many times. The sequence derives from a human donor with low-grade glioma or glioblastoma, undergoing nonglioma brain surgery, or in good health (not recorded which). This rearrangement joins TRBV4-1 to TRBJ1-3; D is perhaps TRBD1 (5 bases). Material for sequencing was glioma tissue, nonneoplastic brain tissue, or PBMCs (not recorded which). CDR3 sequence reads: CASSQGPGGNTIYF. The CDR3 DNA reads TGCGCCAGCAGCCAAGGCCCAGGGGGAAACACCATATATTTT.